This TCR beta chain is from a study of CD8 T cells in ankylosing spondylitis. Notes on this clonotype: Its antigen is not known.

Quantitative 5'-RACE was performed with molecular barcodes, and it yielded the TCR beta libraries. MiXCR was run by TCRdb on the 5' RACE reads, yielding one entry per CDR3 protein. The sample yields around 540,000 distinct CDR3 sequences, over 9.5% seen once. Regarding the study as a whole: It appeared that ankylosing spondylitis blood was characterized by a TCR beta motif of fewer than ten highly homologous variants.

Source material: blood, either unsorted or a sorted T cell fraction (not recorded which). This clonotype was sampled from a male donor with ankylosing spondylitis.

DNA for the CDR3: TGTGCCAGCAGCCAAGAATGGGGGTTAGGCGCAGATACGCAGTATTTT. This codes for CASSQEWGLGADTQYF. The gene calls are TRBV3-1 and TRBJ2-3; either TRBD1 or TRBD2 may supply D (5 bases each). Germline V gene lookup returns CDR1 LGHDT and CDR2 YNNKEL (reference sequence). This CDR3 contains 16 residues. V was trimmed by 0 bases and J by 4 bases, leaving 14 bases between them.